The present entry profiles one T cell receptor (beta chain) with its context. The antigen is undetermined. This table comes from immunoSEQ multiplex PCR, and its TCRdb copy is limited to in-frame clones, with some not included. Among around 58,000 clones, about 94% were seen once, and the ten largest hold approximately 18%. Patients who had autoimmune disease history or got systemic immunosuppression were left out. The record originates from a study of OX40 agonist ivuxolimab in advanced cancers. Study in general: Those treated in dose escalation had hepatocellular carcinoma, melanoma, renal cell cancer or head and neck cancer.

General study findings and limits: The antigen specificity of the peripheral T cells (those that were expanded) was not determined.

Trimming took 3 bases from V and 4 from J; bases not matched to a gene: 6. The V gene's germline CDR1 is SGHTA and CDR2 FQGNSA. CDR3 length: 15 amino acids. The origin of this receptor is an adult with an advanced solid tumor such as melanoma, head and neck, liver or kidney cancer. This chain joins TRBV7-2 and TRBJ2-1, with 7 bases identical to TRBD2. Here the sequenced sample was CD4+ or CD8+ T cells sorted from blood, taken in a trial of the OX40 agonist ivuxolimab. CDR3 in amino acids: CASSFSPSGYNEQFF. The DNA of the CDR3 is TGTGCCAGCAGCTTTAGTCCTAGCGGATACAATGAGCAGTTCTTC.